These T cell receptor beta chains were read from a single sample in a study of Graves' ophthalmopathy and Graves' hyperthyroidism. MiXCR was run by TCRdb on the multiplex PCR reads, yielding one entry per CDR3 protein. This sample has about 620,000 distinct CDR3 sequences, with about a fifth found just once. The sample taken for sequencing was peripheral blood. Receptors were obtained from a woman aged 18-35 years with stable Graves' hyperthyroidism. Some clones in this sample may be carry-over from other donors' samples. Both conserved end residues are part of each CDR3. The D gene is left open where the match is weak. The size entry is marked missing in some rows and otherwise reads once, few, many or a size class.

J	V	size	D	DNA	CDR3
TRBJ1-2	TRBV4-3	many	-	TGCGCCAGCAGCCGACAGAGGGCTGAAGGGGCTTACTATGGCTACACCTTC	CASSRQRAEGAYYGYTF
TRBJ1-1	TRBV7-9	many	-	TGTGCCAGCAGTTCAGGGAACGCTGAAGCTTTCTTT	CASSSGNAEAFF
TRBJ1-1	TRBV10-3	many	-	TGTGCCATCAGGAATACAGGACCCACTGAAGCTTTCTTT	CAIRNTGPTEAFF
TRBJ2-2	TRBV28	-	-	TGTGCCAGCCCGAACCCTAACACCGGGGAGCTGTTTTTT	CASPNPNTGELFF
TRBJ1-3	TRBV30	-	-	TGTGCCTGGAGTGTATTCCGGAGTTCGGGAAACACCATATATTTT	CAWSVFRSSGNTIYF
TRBJ2-5	TRBV6-1	-	-	TGTGCCAGCAGTGAAGCGTCGATGGGAGTAACCCAGTACTTC	CASSEASMGVTQYF
TRBJ1-2	TRBV3-1	many	-	TGTGCCAGCAGCCCCTTGGGGAACTATGGCTACACCTTC	CASSPLGNYGYTF
TRBJ2-7	TRBV10-3	-	TRBD2	TGTGCCATCAGTGGACTAGCGGAGACCCTTCACGAGCAGTACTTC	CAISGLAETLHEQYF
TRBJ1-6	TRBV27	many	-	TGTGCCAGCAGTGCAGGGTTGACAAATTCACCCCTCCACTTT	CASSAGLTNSPLHF
TRBJ2-2	TRBV27	-	-	TGTGCCAGCATCCAGGGGAACACCGGGGAGCTGTTTTTT	CASIQGNTGELFF
TRBJ2-7	TRBV28	many	-	TGTGCCAGCAGTTCCCCGGGACACACGACCTACGAGCAGTACTTC	CASSSPGHTTYEQYF
TRBJ1-1	TRBV12-3/TRBV12-4	few	-	TGTGCCAGCAGTTTACCCAGCCGGAGTCGGACTGAAGCTTTCTTT	CASSLPSRSRTEAFF
TRBJ2-7	TRBV5-1	many	-	TGCGCCAGCAGCTTGAGGACAAGCTACGAGCAGTACTTC	CASSLRTSYEQYF
TRBJ2-2	TRBV20-1	few	-	TGCAGTGCTAGCGGGGGGCTCGGGTCCGGGGAGCTGTTTTTT	CSASGGLGSGELFF
TRBJ2-7	TRBV12-3/TRBV12-4	many	-	TGTGCCAGCGGCGTCCTCTACGAGCAGTACTTC	CASGVLYEQYF
TRBJ2-5	TRBV6-2/TRBV6-3	-	-	TGTGCCAGCAGTTGGACCGACTACAAAGAGACCCAGTACTTC	CASSWTDYKETQYF
TRBJ1-6	TRBV12-3/TRBV12-4	many	TRBD1	TGTGCCAGCAGTTTAGCCGACAGGGGACATTCACCCCTCCACTTT	CASSLADRGHSPLHF